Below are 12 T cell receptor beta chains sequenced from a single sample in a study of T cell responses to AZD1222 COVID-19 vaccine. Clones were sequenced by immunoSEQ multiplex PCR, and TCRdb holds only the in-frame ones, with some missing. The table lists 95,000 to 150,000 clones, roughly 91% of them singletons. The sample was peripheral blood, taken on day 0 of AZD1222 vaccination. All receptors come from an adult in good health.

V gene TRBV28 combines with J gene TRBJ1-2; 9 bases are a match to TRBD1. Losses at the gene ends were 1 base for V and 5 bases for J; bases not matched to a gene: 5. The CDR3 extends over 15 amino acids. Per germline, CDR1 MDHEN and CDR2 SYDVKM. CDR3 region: CASSLSGTGSYGYTF. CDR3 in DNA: TGTGCCAGCAGTTTATCCGGGACAGGGTCGTATGGCTACACCTTC.

The CDR3 reads CASSYDTSSRPLHF. The CDR3 DNA is TGTGCCAGCAGCTATGACACGTCATCTCGACCCCTCCACTTT. The V and J genes are TRBV7-2 and TRBJ1-6, with no clear D. Per the germline V gene, CDR1 is SGHTA and CDR2 is FQGNSA. This CDR3 is 14 amino acids long. V lost 4 bases and J lost 12, with 16 bases in between.

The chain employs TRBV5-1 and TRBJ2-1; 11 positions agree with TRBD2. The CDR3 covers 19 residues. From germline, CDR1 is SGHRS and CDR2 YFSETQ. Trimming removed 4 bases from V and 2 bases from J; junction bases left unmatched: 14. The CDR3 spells CASSPRGSGTSGAYNEQFF. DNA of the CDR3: TGCGCCAGCAGCCCGAGGGGATCAGGGACTAGCGGCGCCTACAATGAGCAGTTCTTC.

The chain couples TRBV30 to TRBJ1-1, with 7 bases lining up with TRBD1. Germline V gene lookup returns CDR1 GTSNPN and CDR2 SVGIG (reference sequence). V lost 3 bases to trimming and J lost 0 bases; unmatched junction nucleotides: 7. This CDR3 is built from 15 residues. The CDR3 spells CAWSPMTGMNTEAFF. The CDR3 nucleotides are TGTGCCTGGAGCCCCATGACAGGGATGAACACTGAAGCTTTCTTT.

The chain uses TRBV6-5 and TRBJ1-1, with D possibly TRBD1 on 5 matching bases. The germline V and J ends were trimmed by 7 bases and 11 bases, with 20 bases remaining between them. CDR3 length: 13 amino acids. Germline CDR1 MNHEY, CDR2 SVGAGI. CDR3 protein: CASTMGGTFVAFF. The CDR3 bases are TGTGCCAGCACCATGGGGGGAACCTTTGTCGCTTTCTTT.

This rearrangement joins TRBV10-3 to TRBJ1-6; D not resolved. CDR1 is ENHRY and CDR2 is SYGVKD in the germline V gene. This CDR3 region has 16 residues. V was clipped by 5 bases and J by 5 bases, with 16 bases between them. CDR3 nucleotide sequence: TGTGCCATCAGTAGCGGGAGCCATCTACATAATTCACCCCTCCACTTT. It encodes CAISSGSHLHNSPLHF.

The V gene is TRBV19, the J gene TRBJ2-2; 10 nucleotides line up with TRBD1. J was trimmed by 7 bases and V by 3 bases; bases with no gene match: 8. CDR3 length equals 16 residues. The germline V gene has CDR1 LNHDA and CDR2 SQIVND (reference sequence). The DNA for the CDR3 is TGTGCCAGTAGTATGGGGACAGGGGTTCCAGTCGGGGAGCTGTTTTTT. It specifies CASSMGTGVPVGELFF.

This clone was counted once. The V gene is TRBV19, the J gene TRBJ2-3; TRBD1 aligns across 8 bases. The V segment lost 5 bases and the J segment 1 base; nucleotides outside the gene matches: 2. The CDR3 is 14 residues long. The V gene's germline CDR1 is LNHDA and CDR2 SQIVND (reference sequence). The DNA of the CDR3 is TGTGCCAGTAGTCCGGGACAGGGCACAGATACGCAGTATTTT. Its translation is CASSPGQGTDTQYF.

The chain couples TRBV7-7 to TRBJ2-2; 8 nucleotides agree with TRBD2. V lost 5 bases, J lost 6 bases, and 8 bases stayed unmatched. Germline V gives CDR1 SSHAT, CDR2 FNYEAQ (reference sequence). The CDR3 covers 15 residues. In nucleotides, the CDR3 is TGTGCCAGCAGCCCCACTAGCGGTTCGGCCGGGGAGCTGTTTTTT. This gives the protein CASSPTSGSAGELFF.

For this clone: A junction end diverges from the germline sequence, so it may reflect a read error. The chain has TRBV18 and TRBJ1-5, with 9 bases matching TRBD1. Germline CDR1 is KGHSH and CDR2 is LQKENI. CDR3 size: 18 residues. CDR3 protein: CAISPPNLGTGLVQPQHF. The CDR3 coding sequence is TGTGCCATCTCACCACCGAATCTCGGGACAGGGTTAGTGCAGCCCCAGCATTTT.

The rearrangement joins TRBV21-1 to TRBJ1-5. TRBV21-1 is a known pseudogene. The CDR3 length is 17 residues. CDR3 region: CASSKGWQGGRNQPQHF. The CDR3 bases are TGTGCCAGCAGCAAGGGGTGGCAGGGAGGCCGCAATCAGCCCCAGCATTTT.

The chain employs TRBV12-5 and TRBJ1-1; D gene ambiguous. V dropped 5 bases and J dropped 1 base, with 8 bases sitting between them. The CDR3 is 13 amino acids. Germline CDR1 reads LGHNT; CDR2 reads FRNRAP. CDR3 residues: CASGLPRNTEAFF. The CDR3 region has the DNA TGTGCTAGTGGTCTACCTCGGAACACTGAAGCTTTCTTT.